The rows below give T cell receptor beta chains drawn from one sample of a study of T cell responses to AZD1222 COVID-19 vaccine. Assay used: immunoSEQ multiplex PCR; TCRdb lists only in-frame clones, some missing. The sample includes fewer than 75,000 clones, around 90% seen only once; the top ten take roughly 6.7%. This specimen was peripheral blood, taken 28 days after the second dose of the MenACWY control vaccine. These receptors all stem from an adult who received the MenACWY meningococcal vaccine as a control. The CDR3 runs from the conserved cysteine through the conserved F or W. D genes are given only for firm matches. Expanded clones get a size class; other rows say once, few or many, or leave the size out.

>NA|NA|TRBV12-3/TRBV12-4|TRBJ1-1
TGTGCCAGCAGTGCAGGACCGAGCACTGAAGCTTTCTTT
CASSAGPSTEAFF
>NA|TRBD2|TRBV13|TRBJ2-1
TGTGCCAGCAGCTTAGGAGCGGGGCGCTCCTACAATGAGCAGTTCTTC
CASSLGAGRSYNEQFF
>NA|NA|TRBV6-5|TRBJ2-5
TGTGCCAGCAGTTACCCGACCCAGTACTTC
CASSYPTQYF
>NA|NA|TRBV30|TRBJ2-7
TGTGCCTGGACTGGGAATCCCCCCGGGAACGAGCAGTACTTC
CAWTGNPPGNEQYF
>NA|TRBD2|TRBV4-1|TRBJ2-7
TGCGCCAGCAGCCACCAACCGGGACTAGGGTTCGAGCAGTACTTC
CASSHQPGLGFEQYF
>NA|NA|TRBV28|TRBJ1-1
TGTGCCAGCAGTTTAGGGTGGGGAGGGACTGAAGCTTTCTTT
CASSLGWGGTEAFF
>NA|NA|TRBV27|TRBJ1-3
TGTGCCAGCACTGTGGTTGGCCTCTCTGGAAACACCATATATTTT
CASTVVGLSGNTIYF
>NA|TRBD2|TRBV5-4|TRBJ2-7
TGTGCCAGCAGCCCGGGACTAGCGGGCTACCAGCAGTACTTC
CASSPGLAGYQQYF
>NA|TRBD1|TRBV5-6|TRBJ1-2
TGTGCCAGCAGCTTGGGGCAGGGGGCAACACCTAACTATGGCTACACCTTC
CASSLGQGATPNYGYTF
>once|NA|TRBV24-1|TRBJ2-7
TGTGCCACCAGTGACCTCCGGGGAAGGGACCCCTCCTACGAGCAGTACTTC
CATSDLRGRDPSYEQYF
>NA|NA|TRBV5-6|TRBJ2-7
TGTGCCAGCAGCCCCAGATCGGCCCAGGGGGGACTTTTCACCTACGAGCAGTACTTC
CASSPRSAQGGLFTYEQYF
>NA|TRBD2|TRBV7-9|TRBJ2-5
TGTGCCAGCAGCCCCGGACTAGCGGAAGAGACCCAGTACTTC
CASSPGLAEETQYF
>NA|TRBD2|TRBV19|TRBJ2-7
TGTGCCAGTAGTATAACTAGCGGGGCCTACGAGCAGTACTTC
CASSITSGAYEQYF
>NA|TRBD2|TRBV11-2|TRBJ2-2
TGTGCCAGCAGCATGCGGGAGATTGGCGGGGAGCTGTTTTTT
CASSMREIGGELFF
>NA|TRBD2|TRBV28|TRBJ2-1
TGTGCCAGTAACCACGGGACTAGCGCCTACAATGAGCAGTTCTTC
CASNHGTSAYNEQFF
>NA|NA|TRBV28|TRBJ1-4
TGTGCCAGCAGCCCCTACAGGGAAAAACATGAAAAACTGTTTTTT
CASSPYREKHEKLFF
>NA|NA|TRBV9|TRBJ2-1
TGTGCCAGCAGCCCATCCCTGGACTCGGGCGATGAGCAGTTCTTC
CASSPSLDSGDEQFF
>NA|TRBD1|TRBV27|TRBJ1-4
TGTGCCAGCAGTTTATCGAGACAGGGGGCTAATGAAAAACTGTTTTTT
CASSLSRQGANEKLFF